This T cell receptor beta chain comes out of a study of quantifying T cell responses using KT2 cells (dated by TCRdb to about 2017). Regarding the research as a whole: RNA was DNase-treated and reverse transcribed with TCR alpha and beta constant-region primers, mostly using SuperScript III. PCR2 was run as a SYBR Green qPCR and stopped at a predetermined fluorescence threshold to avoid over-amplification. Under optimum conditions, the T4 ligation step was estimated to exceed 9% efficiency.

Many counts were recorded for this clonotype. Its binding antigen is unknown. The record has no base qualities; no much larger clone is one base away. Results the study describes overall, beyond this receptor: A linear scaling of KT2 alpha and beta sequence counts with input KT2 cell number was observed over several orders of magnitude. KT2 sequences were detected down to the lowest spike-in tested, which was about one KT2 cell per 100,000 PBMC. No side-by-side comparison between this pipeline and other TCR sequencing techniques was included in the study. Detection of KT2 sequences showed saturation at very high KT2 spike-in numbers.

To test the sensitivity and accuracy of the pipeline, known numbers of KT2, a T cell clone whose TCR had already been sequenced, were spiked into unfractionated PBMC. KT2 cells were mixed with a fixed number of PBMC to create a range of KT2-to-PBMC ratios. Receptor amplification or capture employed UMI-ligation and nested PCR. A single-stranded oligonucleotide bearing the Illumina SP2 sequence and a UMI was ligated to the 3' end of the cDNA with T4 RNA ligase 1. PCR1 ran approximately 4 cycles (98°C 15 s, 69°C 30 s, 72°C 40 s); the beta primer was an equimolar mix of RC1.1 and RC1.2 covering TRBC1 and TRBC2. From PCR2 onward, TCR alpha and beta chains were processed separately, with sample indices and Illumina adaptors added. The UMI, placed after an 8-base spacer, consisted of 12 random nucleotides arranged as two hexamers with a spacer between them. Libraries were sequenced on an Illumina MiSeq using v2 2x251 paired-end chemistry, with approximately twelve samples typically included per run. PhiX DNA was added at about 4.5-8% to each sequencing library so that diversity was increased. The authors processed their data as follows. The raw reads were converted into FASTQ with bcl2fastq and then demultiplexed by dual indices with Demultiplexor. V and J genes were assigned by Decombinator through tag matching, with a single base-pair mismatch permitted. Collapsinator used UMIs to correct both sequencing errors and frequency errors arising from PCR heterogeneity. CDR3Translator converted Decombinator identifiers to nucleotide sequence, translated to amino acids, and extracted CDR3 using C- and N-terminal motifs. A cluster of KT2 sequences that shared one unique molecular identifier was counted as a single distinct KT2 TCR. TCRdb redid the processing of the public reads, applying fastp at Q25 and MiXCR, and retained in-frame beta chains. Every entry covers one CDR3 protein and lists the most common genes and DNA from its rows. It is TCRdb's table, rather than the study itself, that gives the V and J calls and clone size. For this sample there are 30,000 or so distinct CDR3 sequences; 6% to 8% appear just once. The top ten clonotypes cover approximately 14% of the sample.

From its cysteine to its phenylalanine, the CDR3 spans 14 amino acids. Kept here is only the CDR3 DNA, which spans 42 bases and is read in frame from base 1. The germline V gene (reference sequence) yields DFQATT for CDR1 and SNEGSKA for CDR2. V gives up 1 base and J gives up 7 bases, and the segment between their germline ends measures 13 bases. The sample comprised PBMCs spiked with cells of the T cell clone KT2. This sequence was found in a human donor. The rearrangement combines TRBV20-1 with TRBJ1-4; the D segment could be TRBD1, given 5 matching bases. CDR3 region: CSARAGAGFEKLFF. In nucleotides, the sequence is TGCAGTGCTAGAGCCGGGGCGGGTTTTGAAAAACTGTTTTTT.